The clone carrying this T cell receptor (beta chain) was found a few times. Using unique molecular identifiers, the investigators prepared the TCRbeta library. TCRdb analysed the PCR reads with MiXCR anew, one entry per CDR3 protein. The sample lists hundreds of thousands of distinct CDR3 sequences; over 15% were seen once. The CDR3 is made up of 15 amino acids. The V end was cut by 4 bases, the J end by 4 bases, with 14 bases between. Germline values: CDR1 SGHVS, CDR2 FNYEAQ. These data originate in a study of T-cell reconstitution after alpha-beta-depleted transplantation in children. This material consisted of PBMCs from the stem cell graft donor, taken from the stem cell graft. This clonotype was obtained from a human donor who donated a stem cell graft to a child with acute myeloid leukemia. The chain uses TRBV7-6 and TRBJ1-3, with D unresolved. CDR3 sequence: CASSSGGPAGNTIYF. DNA for the CDR3: TGTGCCAGCAGCTCCGGTGGACCAGCGGGAAACACCATATATTTT.